This record covers a single TCR beta chain. Its specificity is not known. From germline, CDR1 is SEHNR and CDR2 FQNEAQ (reference sequence). Trimming shortened V by 0 bases and J by 0 bases, and 8 bases separated the two germline ends. The CDR3 sequence is 15 residues long. Repertoires were generated with immunoSEQ multiplex PCR, while TCRdb's copy carries only in-frame clones and drops some. In the table there are more than 150,000 clones, 90% of which are singletons. The data were taken from a study of T cell responses to AZD1222 COVID-19 vaccine. Study observations and caveats: The study found Spike-specific TCR breadth and depth rose after two AZD1222 doses.

The TCR was taken from an adult who received the AZD1222 COVID-19 vaccine. Sequences were derived from peripheral blood, sampled 28 days after the second AZD1222 dose. The genes are TRBV7-9 and TRBJ1-1, with D maybe TRBD1 (6 bases). The CDR3 is CASSLAQGMNTEAFF. Written as DNA, the CDR3 is TGTGCCAGCAGCTTAGCGCAGGGGATGAACACTGAAGCTTTCTTT.